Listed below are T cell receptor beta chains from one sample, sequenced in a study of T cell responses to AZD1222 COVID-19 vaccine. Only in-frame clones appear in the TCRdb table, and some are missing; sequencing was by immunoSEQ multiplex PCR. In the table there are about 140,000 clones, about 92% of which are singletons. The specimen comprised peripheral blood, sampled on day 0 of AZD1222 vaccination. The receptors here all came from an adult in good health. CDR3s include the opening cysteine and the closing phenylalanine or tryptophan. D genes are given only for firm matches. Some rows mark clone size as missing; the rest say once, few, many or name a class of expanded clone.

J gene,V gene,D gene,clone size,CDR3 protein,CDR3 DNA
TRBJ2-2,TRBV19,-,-,CASSIDTLGGLRGTGELFF,TGTGCCAGTAGTATAGACACTCTTGGAGGACTCCGAGGTACTGGGGAGCTGTTTTTT
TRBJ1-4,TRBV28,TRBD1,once,CASSLSGQGGEKLFF,TGTGCCAGCAGTTTATCGGGACAGGGAGGTGAAAAACTGTTTTTT
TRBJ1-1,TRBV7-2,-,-,CASSFDILMNTEAFF,TGTGCCAGCAGCTTTGACATACTCATGAACACTGAAGCTTTCTTT
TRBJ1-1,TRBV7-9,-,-,CASSPGSSMNTEAFF,TGTGCCAGCAGCCCAGGGAGTTCTATGAACACTGAAGCTTTCTTT
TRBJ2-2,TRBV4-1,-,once,CASSQGGGYTGELFF,TGCGCCAGCAGCCAAGGAGGGGGGTACACCGGGGAGCTGTTTTTT
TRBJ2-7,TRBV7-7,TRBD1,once,CASSPGGAGFYEQYF,TGTGCCAGCAGCCCAGGGGGCGCCGGCTTCTACGAGCAGTACTTC
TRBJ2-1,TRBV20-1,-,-,CSASTQRAYTYNEQFF,TGCAGTGCTAGTACCCAGCGCGCGTACACTTACAATGAGCAGTTCTTC
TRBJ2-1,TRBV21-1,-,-,CASTRGPTSAYNEQFF,TGTGCCAGCACCAGGGGGCCTACCAGCGCCTACAATGAGCAGTTCTTC
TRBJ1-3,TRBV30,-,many,CAWSRGDGNTIYF,TGTGCCTGGAGTCGGGGGGATGGAAACACCATATATTTT
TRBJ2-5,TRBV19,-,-,CASNMGWGGQETQYF,TGTGCCAGTAATATGGGCTGGGGTGGCCAAGAGACCCAGTACTTC
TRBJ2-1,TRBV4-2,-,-,CASSQQNRDREQFF,TGTGCCAGCAGCCAGCAAAACCGGGACCGAGAGCAGTTCTTC
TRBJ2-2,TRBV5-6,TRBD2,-,CASSFPAGDTGELFF,TGTGCCAGCAGCTTTCCAGCGGGAGACACCGGGGAGCTGTTTTTT
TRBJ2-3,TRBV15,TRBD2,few,CATSSLAGGGDTQYF,TGTGCCACCAGCAGTTTAGCGGGAGGGGGTGATACGCAGTATTTT
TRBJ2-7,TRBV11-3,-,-,CASSLGLNYEQYF,TGTGCCAGCAGCTTGGGGTTAAACTACGAGCAGTACTTC
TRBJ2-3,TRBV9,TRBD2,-,CASSVGVSGSFTDTQYF,TGTGCCAGCAGCGTAGGAGTTAGCGGGAGTTTTACAGATACGCAGTATTTT
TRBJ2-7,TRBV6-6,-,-,CASSPSRVNEQYF,TGTGCCAGCAGTCCGTCCAGGGTAAACGAGCAGTACTTC
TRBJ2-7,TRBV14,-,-,CASSQALSFPEQYF,TGTGCCAGCAGCCAAGCCCTTTCTTTCCCCGAGCAGTACTTC
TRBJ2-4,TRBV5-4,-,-,CASSFSWQTPAKNIQYF,TGTGCCAGCAGCTTCTCTTGGCAGACACCAGCCAAAAACATTCAGTACTTC
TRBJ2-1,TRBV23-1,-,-,CASTPRGGTPYNEQFF,TGCGCCAGCACCCCACGAGGAGGAACTCCCTACAATGAGCAGTTCTTC
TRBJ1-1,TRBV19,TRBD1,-,CASTTINPGQGSTEAFF,TGTGCCAGTACCACTATAAATCCGGGACAGGGGAGCACTGAAGCTTTCTTT
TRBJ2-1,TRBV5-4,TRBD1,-,CASSSTGAGNEQFF,TGTGCCAGCAGCTCGACAGGGGCGGGGAATGAGCAGTTCTTC
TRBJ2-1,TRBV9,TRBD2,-,CASSVGSSGRGEQFF,TGTGCCAGCAGCGTAGGGTCTAGCGGGAGGGGTGAGCAGTTCTTC
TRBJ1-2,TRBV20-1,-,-,CSAGDSYGYTF,TGCAGTGCTGGCGACTCGTATGGCTACACCTTC
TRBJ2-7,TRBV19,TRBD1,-,CASSDGQGNLEQYF,TGTGCCAGTAGTGACGGACAGGGGAATCTCGAGCAGTACTTC
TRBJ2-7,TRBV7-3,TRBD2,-,CASSRGGSPYEQYF,TGTGCCAGCAGCCGGGGGGGCAGTCCCTACGAGCAGTACTTC
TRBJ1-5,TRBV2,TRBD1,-,CASRGRQGANREPQHF,TGTGCCAGCAGGGGCCGACAGGGGGCTAACCGGGAGCCCCAGCATTTT
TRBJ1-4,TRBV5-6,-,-,CASSLVRGGELFF,TGTGCCAGCAGCTTGGTTCGAGGTGGGGAACTGTTTTTT
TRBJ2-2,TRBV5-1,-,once,CASSLAIDGELFF,TGCGCCAGCAGCTTGGCCATCGACGGGGAGCTGTTTTTT
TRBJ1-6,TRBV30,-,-,CAWSVETAYNSPLHF,TGTGCCTGGAGTGTAGAGACAGCCTATAATTCACCCCTCCACTTT
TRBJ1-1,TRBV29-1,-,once,CSVENRAQHFF,TGCAGCGTTGAGAACAGGGCCCAGCATTTCTTT
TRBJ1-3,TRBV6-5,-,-,CASSYKSGENTIYF,TGTGCCAGCAGCTACAAATCGGGCGAAAACACCATATATTTT
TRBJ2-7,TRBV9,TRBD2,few,CASSVAGGRYEQYF,TGTGCCAGCAGCGTAGCGGGAGGGAGATACGAGCAGTACTTC
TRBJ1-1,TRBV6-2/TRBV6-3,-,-,CASSSVNTEAFF,TGTGCCAGCAGTTCAGTGAACACTGAAGCTTTCTTT
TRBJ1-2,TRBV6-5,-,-,CASSPGQYYTF,TGTGCCAGCAGTCCCGGGCAATACTACACCTTC
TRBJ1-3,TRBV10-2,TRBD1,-,CASSDGTGVSGNTIYF,TGCGCCAGCAGTGACGGAACAGGGGTCTCTGGAAACACCATATATTTT
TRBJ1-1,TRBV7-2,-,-,CASSQKGVVTEAFF,TGTGCCAGCAGCCAAAAGGGGGTAGTAACTGAAGCTTTCTTT
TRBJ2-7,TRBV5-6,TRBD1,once,CASSLPGQGVLYEQYF,TGTGCCAGCAGCTTACCGGGACAGGGCGTCCTCTACGAGCAGTACTTC
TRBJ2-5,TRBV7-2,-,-,CASSHYRDFQETQYF,TGTGCCAGCAGCCATTACCGGGACTTCCAAGAGACCCAGTACTTC
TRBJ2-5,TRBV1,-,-,CASSQDPQRTQETQYF,TGCGCCAGCAGCCAAGATCCCCAGCGGACCCAAGAGACCCAGTACTTC
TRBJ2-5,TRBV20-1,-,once,CSASSRQETQYF,TGCAGTGCTAGTAGTAGACAAGAGACCCAGTACTTC
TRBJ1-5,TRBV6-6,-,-,CASTRNKAGAASNQPQHF,TGTGCCAGCACTCGGAACAAGGCTGGGGCAGCAAGCAATCAGCCCCAGCATTTT
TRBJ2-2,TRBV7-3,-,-,CASSLGIGGSSTGELFF,TGTGCCAGCAGCTTAGGAATCGGGGGCTCGAGCACCGGGGAGCTGTTTTTT
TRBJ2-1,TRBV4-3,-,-,CASSQDHRAIHNEQFF,TGCGCCAGCAGCCAAGATCACCGGGCTATCCACAATGAGCAGTTCTTC
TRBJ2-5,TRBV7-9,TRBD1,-,CASGTGEETQYF,TGTGCCAGCGGGACAGGGGAAGAGACCCAGTACTTC
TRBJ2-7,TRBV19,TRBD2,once,CASSRSTGGSSYEQYF,TGTGCCAGTAGTAGATCGACTGGCGGGAGCTCCTACGAGCAGTACTTC
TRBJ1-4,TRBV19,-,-,CASSVSEKLFF,TGTGCCAGTAGTGTGTCAGAAAAACTGTTTTTT